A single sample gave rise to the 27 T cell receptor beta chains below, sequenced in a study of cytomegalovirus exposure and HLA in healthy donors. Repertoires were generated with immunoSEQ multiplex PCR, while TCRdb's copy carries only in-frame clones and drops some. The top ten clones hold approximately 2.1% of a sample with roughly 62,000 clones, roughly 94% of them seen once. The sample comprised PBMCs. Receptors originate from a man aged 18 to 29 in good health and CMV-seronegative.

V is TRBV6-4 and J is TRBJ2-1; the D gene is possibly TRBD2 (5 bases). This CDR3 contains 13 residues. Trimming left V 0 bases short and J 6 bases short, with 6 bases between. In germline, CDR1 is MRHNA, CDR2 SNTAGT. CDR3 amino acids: CASSDSRVNEQFF. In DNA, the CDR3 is TGTGCCAGCAGTGACTCGCGGGTCAATGAGCAGTTCTTC.

DNA of the CDR3: TGCGCCAGCAGCTTGGCTCCGGGATCGGATACGCAGTATTTT. This translates into CASSLAPGSDTQYF. The rearrangement joins TRBV5-1 to TRBJ2-3, with a tentative D call TRBD2 (5 bases). Germline CDR1 is SGHRS and CDR2 is YFSETQ. The CDR3 consists of 14 residues. The V gene lost 0 bases and the J gene lost 6 bases, with 11 bases spanning the gap.

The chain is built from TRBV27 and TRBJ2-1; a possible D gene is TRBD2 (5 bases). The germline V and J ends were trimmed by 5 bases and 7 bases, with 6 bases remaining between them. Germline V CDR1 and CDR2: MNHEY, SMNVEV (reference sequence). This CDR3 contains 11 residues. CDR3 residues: CASSEGNEQFF. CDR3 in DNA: TGTGCCAGCAGTGAGGGTAATGAGCAGTTCTTC.

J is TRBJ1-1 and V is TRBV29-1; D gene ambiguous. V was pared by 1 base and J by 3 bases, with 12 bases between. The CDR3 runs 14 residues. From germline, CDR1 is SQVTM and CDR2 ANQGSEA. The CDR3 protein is CSVEVAGSDTEAFF. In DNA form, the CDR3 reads TGCAGCGTTGAAGTCGCGGGGTCGGACACTGAAGCTTTCTTT.

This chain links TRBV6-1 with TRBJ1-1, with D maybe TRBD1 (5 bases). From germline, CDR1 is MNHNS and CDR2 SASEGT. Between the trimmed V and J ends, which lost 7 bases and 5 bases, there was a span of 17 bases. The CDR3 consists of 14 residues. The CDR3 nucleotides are TGTGCCAGCACTCCGCGGGGGGTTTGGACTGAAGCTTTCTTT. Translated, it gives CASTPRGVWTEAFF.

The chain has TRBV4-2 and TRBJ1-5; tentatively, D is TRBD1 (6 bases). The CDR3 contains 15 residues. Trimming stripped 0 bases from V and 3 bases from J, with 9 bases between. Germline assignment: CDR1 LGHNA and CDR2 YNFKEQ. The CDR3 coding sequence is TGTGCCAGCAGCCAAGATCGGACAGACAATCAGCCCCAGCATTTT. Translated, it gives CASSQDRTDNQPQHF.

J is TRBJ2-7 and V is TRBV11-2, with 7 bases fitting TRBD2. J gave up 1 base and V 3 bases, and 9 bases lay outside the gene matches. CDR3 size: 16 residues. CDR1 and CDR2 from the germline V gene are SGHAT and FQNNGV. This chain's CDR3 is CASSFATGTMSYEQYF. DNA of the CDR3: TGTGCCAGCAGCTTCGCCACCGGGACTATGTCCTACGAGCAGTACTTC.

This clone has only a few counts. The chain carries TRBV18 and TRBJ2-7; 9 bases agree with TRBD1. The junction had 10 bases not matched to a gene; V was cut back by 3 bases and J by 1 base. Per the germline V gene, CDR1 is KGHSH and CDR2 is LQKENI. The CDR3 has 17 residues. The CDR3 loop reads CASSPFPGQGLSYEQYF. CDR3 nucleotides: TGTGCCAGCTCACCTTTCCCGGGACAGGGCCTTTCCTACGAGCAGTACTTC.

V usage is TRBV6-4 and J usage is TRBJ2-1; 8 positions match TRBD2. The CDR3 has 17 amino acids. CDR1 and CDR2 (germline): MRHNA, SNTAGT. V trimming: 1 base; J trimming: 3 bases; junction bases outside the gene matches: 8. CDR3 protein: CASSDFFSGENYNEQFF. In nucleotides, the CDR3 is TGTGCCAGCAGTGACTTTTTTAGCGGGGAAAACTACAATGAGCAGTTCTTC.

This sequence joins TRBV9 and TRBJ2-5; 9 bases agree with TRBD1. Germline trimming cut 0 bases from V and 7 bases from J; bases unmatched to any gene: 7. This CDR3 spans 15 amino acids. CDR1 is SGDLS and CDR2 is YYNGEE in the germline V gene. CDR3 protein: CASSVGRTGAGTQYF. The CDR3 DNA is TGTGCCAGCAGCGTAGGCCGGACAGGGGCCGGGACCCAGTACTTC.

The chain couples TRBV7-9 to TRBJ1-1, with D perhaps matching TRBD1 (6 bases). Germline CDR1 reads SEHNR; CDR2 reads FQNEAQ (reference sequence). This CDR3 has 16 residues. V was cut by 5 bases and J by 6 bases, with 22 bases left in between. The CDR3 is CASSAKSAGVTPEAFF. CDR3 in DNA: TGTGCCAGCAGCGCTAAGTCTGCAGGGGTAACCCCTGAAGCTTTCTTT.

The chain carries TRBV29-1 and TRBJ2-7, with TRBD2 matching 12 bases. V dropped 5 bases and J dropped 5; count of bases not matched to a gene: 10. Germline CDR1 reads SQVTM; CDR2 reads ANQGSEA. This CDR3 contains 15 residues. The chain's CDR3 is CSVLGKTSGSHEQYF. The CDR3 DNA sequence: TGCAGCGTTCTTGGTAAGACTAGCGGGAGCCACGAGCAGTACTTC.

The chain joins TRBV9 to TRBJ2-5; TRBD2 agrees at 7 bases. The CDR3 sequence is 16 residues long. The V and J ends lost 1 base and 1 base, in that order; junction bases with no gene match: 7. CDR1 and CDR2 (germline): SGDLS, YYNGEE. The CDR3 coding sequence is TGTGCCAGCAGCGTAATTGCGGGAGATACCCAAGAGACCCAGTACTTC. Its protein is CASSVIAGDTQETQYF.

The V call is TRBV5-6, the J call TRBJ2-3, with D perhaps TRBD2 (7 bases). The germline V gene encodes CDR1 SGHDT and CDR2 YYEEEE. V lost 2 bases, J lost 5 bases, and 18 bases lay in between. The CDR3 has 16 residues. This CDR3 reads CASSFRRGREVDTQYF. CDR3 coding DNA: TGTGCCAGCAGCTTTCGAAGGGGGAGGGAGGTAGATACGCAGTATTTT. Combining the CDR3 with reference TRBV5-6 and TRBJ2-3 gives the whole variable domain DAGVTQSPTHLIKTRGQQVTLRCSPKSGHDTVSWYQQALGQGPQFIFQYYEEEERQRGNFPDRFSGHQFPNYSSELNVNALLLGDSALYLCASSFRRGREVDTQYFGPGTRLTVL.

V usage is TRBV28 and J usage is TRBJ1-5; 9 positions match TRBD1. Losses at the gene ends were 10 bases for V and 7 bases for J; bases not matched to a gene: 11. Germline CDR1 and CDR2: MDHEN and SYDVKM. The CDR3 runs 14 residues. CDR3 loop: CATGSGTGRQPQHF. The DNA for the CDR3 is TGTGCCACCGGATCCGGGACAGGGAGACAGCCCCAGCATTTT.

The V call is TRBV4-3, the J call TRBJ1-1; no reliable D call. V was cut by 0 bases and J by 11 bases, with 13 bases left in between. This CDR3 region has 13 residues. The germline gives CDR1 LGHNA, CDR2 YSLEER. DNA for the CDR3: TGCGCCAGCAGCCAAGATACCCCCTCCCGGGCTTTCTTT. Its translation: CASSQDTPSRAFF.

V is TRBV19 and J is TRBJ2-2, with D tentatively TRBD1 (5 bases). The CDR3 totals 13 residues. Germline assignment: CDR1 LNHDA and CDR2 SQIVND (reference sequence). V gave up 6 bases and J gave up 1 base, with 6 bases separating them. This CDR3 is CASRTGNTGELFF. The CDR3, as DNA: TGTGCCAGTAGAACAGGGAACACCGGGGAGCTGTTTTTT.

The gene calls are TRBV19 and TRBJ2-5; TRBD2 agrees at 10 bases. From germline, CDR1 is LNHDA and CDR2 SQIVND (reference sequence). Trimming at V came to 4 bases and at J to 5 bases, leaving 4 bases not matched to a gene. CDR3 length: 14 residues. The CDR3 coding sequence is TGTGCCAGTAGTACTAGCGGGAGTTATGAGACCCAGTACTTC. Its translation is CASSTSGSYETQYF.

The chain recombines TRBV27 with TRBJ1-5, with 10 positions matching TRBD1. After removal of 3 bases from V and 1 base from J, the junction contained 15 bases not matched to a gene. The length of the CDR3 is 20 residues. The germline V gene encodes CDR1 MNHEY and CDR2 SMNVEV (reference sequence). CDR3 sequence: CASSFGWESGQGFSNQPQHF. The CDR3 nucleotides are TGTGCCAGCAGTTTTGGATGGGAGTCGGGACAGGGGTTCAGCAATCAGCCCCAGCATTTT.

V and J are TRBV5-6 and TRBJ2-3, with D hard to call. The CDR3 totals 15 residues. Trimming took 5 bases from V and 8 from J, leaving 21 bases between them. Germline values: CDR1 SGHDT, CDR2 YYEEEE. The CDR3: CASSYNSGTPGTQYF. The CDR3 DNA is TGTGCCAGCAGTTACAATTCCGGCACCCCGGGTACGCAGTATTTT.

This CDR3 reads CASLPDRENEKLFF. CDR3 DNA sequence: TGTGCCAGCCTACCGGACAGGGAAAATGAAAAACTGTTTTTT. The genes are TRBV2 and TRBJ1-4; 8 bases fit TRBD1. The CDR3 spans 14 residues. V lost 8 bases and J lost 5; bases outside the gene matches: 7. Germline CDR1 and CDR2: SNHLY and FYNNEI.

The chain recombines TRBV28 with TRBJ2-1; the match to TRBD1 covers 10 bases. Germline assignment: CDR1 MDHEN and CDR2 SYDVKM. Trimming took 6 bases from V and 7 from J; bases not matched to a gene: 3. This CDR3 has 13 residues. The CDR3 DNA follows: TGTGCCAGCAGCGCGGACAGGGGGAATGAGCAGTTCTTC. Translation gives CASSADRGNEQFF.

CDR3 sequence: CASSYTDRGYEQYF. The CDR3 coding sequence is TGTGCCAGCAGCTACACCGACAGGGGTTACGAGCAGTACTTC. V is TRBV7-9 and J is TRBJ2-7, with 8 bases that match TRBD1. CDR1 is SEHNR and CDR2 is FQNEAQ in the germline V gene (reference sequence). There are 14 residues in the CDR3. Losses at the gene ends were 4 bases for V and 4 bases for J; bases not matched to a gene: 6. Supplemented by reference TRBV7-9 and TRBJ2-7, the full variable domain reads DTGVSQNPRHKITKRGQNVTFRCDPISEHNRLYWYRQTLGQGPEFLTYFQNEAQLEKSRLLSDRFSAERPKGSFSTLEIQRTEQGDSAMYLCASSYTDRGYEQYFGPGTRLTVT.

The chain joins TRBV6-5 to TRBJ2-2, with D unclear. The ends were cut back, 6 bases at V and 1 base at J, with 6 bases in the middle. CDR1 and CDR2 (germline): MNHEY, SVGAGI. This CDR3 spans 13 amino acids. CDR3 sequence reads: CASRRKNTGELFF. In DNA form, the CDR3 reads TGTGCCAGCAGGCGAAAGAACACCGGGGAGCTGTTTTTT.

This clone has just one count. The DNA of the CDR3 is TGCGCCAGCAGTGGGGGCGGGGGGAGCTCCTACGAGCAGTACTTC. This encodes CASSGGGGSSYEQYF. The rearrangement links TRBV5-1 to TRBJ2-7; TRBD2 agrees at 8 bases. The CDR3 has 15 amino acids. Germline V gene sequence: CDR1 SGHRS, CDR2 YFSETQ. Trimming took 5 bases from V and 0 from J; bases not matched to a gene: 7.

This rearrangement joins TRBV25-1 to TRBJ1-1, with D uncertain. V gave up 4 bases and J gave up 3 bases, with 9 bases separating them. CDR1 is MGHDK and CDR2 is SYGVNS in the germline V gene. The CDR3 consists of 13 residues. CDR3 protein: CASSATGYTEAFF. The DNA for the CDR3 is TGTGCCAGCAGTGCGACGGGGTACACTGAAGCTTTCTTT.

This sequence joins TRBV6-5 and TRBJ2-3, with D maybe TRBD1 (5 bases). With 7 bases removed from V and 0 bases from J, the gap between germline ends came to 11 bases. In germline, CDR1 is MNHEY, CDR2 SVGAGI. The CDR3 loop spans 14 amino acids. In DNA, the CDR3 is TGTGCCAGCAAGACAGACCATAGCACAGATACGCAGTATTTT. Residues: CASKTDHSTDTQYF.